What follows are 12 T cell receptor beta chains derived from one specimen sequenced in a study of CD8 T cells in Susac syndrome. Reverse transcription of roughly 0.5 to 1 ug RNA used random hexamers. MiXCR, applied by TCRdb to the immunoSEQ multiplex PCR reads, yields one record per CDR3 protein. The sample holds about 430,000 distinct CDR3 sequences, more than 80% seen once. Sequenced sample: CD8+ T cells from PBMCs. The receptors derive from a human donor with multiple sclerosis.

The genes are TRBV29-1 and TRBJ2-1; 10 bases agree with TRBD2. This CDR3 is built from 14 residues. Looked up from germline, CDR1 is SQVTM and CDR2 is ANQGSEA. The trim removed 5 bases at V and 7 bases at J, leaving 8 bases unmatched. This CDR3 reads CSVLEREGQNEQFF. CDR3 DNA sequence: TGCAGCGTTTTGGAGCGGGAGGGCCAGAATGAGCAGTTCTTC.

This rearrangement joins TRBV3-1 to TRBJ2-1; weak D call: TRBD2 (6 bases). CDR1 LGHDT and CDR2 YNNKEL come from the germline V gene (reference sequence). The CDR3 has 13 residues. V dropped 3 bases and J dropped 10 bases, with 13 bases sitting between them. The CDR3 nucleotides are TGTGCCAGCAGCCAGCGGTCTAGCGACGAGCAGTTCTTC. It codes for CASSQRSSDEQFF.

This clonotype was counted only a few times. The J gene is TRBJ2-1, the V gene TRBV29-1, with D tentatively TRBD1 (5 bases). CDR1 SQVTM and CDR2 ANQGSEA come from the germline V gene. Trimming left V 4 bases short and J 7 bases short, with 11 bases between. CDR3 length: 12 residues. CDR3 nucleotides: TGCAGCGTTGTAGGGGTAGATAATGAGCAGTTCTTC. This gives the protein CSVVGVDNEQFF.

The gene calls are TRBV4-1 and TRBJ1-2; 7 bases line up with TRBD1. Trimming removed 0 bases from V and 2 bases from J; junction bases left unmatched: 6. The length of the CDR3 is 16 residues. CDR1 is MGHRA and CDR2 is YSYEKL in the germline V gene. The CDR3 coding sequence is TGCGCCAGCAGCCAAGACCCTCGGACAGGAAACTATGGCTACACCTTC. Residues: CASSQDPRTGNYGYTF.

V and J are TRBV28 and TRBJ2-1; 9 bases align to TRBD2. Germline assignment: CDR1 MDHEN and CDR2 SYDVKM. J lost 3 bases, V lost 6 bases, and 12 bases had no gene match. This CDR3 is built from 17 residues. CDR3 sequence: CASSSPRLSGGYNEQFF. DNA for the CDR3: TGTGCCAGCAGCTCACCCCGGCTTAGCGGGGGCTACAATGAGCAGTTCTTC.

The chain is built from TRBV27 and TRBJ2-1, with a weak D call TRBD1 (6 bases). Germline V CDR1 and CDR2: MNHEY, SMNVEV (reference sequence). Trimming took off 8 bases at V and 7 bases at J, with 12 bases between the two ends. This CDR3 contains 12 residues. CDR3 sequence reads: CASQGLENEQFF. Here the CDR3 DNA reads TGTGCCAGCCAGGGGTTGGAGAATGAGCAGTTCTTC.

This chain uses TRBV7-9 with TRBJ2-1; TRBD2 matches 14 bases. The CDR3 length is 19 residues. Germline V gene lookup returns CDR1 SEHNR and CDR2 FQNEAQ (reference sequence). With 4 bases clipped from V and 8 bases from J, the junction kept 16 bases outside the gene matches. Written as DNA, the CDR3 is TGTGCCAGCAGCTCAACCAAAAGACTAGCGGGGGGGTTGGTTGATGAGCAGTTCTTC. It codes for CASSSTKRLAGGLVDEQFF.

V usage is TRBV27 and J usage is TRBJ1-1; weak D call: TRBD1 (6 bases). Germline values: CDR1 MNHEY, CDR2 SMNVEV (reference sequence). This CDR3 is built from 11 residues. V lost 8 bases to trimming and J lost 7 bases, with 11 bases between them. The CDR3 DNA sequence: TGTGCCAGCCGCAGGGGCATTGAAGCTTTCTTT. Protein sequence: CASRRGIEAFF.

The sample holds a few counts of this clonotype. The junction shows a germline mismatch at one end, possibly a read error. This chain uses TRBV4-1 with TRBJ1-1; 10 bases are a match to TRBD1. The CDR3 loop spans 15 amino acids. Germline CDR1 is MGHRA and CDR2 is YSYEKL. This CDR3 is CASSQDRGMNTEAFF. CDR3 sequence (DNA): TGTGCCAGCAGCCAGGACAGGGGGATGAACACTGAAGCTTTCTTT.

This chain connects TRBV6-5 to TRBJ1-1; tentatively, D is TRBD1 (6 bases). Germline values: CDR1 MNHEY, CDR2 SVGAGI. V was pared by 2 bases and J by 0 bases, with 16 bases between. The CDR3 length is 17 residues. DNA for the CDR3: TGTGCCAGCAGTTACAAGGGGGTGGGAGGGATGAACACTGAAGCTTTCTTT. It codes for CASSYKGVGGMNTEAFF.

J is TRBJ1-2 and V is TRBV3-1, with D possibly being TRBD1 (5 bases). The CDR3 length is 14 residues. CDR1 is LGHDT, CDR2 YNNKEL, per germline (reference sequence). With 0 bases removed from V and 7 bases from J, the gap between germline ends came to 12 bases. For the CDR3, the DNA is TGTGCCAGCAGCCAAGAAACCAGGGATGCTGGCTACACCTTC. Translated: CASSQETRDAGYTF. The full variable domain, its missing parts supplied by reference TRBV3-1 and TRBJ1-2, is DTAVSQTPKYLVTQMGNDKSIKCEQNLGHDTMYWYKQDSKKFLKIMFSYNNKELIINETVPNRFSPKSPDKAHLNLHINSLELGDSAVYFCASSQETRDAGYTFGSGTRLTVV.

This chain connects TRBV12-3 or TRBV12-4 to TRBJ1-1; 7 bases are a match to TRBD1. The CDR3 spans 12 residues. J gave up 8 bases and V 6 bases, and 6 bases lay outside the gene matches. CDR3 protein: CASRGQGGEAFF. The CDR3 nucleotides are TGTGCCAGCAGAGGGCAGGGGGGGGAAGCTTTCTTT.